The source of this TCR beta chain is a study of identifying expanded T cells in peripheral blood. General study results and limits: Across healthy donors, higher total template counts meant significantly greater approximately 2-week count variance. Over two and four weeks, about 15 and 19 clones changed, versus approximately 1.2 between replicates.

Germline V gene data show CDR1 as SEHNR and CDR2 as FQNEAQ (reference sequence). The CDR3 has 13 residues. V lost 0 bases and J lost 7, with 9 bases in between. No infections or other immune events were documented during collection. As for this clone: The antigen remains undetermined.

TCRdb's table, derived via immunoSEQ multiplex PCR, lists solely in-frame clones and lacks some. The sample lists 75,000 to 95,000 clones; around 84% were seen once. The sequence came from a person between 18 and 75 years old in good health. Sequencing used blood. The V gene is TRBV7-9, the J gene TRBJ1-1; D unresolved. The DNA of the CDR3 is TGTGCCAGCAGCTTAGCCACACCCCTTGAAGCTTTCTTT. Amino acids: CASSLATPLEAFF.